The text below deals with one T cell receptor beta chain. The same CDR3 is also encoded by other DNA sequences in this sample. This entry comes from a study of shared clonotypes between healthy human individuals. Produced via immunoSEQ multiplex PCR; TCRdb's table is partial and in-frame only. The sample holds hundreds of thousands of clones, around 96% seen once. Germline CDR1 and CDR2: MDHEN and SYDVKM. The ends were cut back, 1 base at V and 3 bases at J, with 6 bases in the middle. The CDR3 has 13 residues. The sample consisted of naive CD4+ T cells sorted from blood. Subset: CD45RA+ positively selected. This TCR came from a woman in her twenties or thirties in good health. This sequence joins TRBV28 and TRBJ1-2, with no clear D. The CDR3 protein is CASSLSQDYGYTF. The CDR3 DNA reads TGTGCCAGCAGTTTATCTCAGGACTATGGCTACACCTTC.